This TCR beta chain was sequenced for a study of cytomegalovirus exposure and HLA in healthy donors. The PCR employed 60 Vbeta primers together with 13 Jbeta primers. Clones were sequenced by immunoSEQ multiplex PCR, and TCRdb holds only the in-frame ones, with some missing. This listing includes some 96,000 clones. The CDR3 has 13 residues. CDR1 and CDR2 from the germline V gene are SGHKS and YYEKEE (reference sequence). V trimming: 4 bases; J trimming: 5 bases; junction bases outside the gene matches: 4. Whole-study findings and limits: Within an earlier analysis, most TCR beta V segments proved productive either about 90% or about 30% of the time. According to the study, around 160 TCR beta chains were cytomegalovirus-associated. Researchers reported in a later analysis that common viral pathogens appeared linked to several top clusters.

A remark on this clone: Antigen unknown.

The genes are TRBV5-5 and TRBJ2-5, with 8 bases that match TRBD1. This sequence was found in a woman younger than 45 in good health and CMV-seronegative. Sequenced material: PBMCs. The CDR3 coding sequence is TGTGCCAGCAGCCGTGGACAGGGCGAGACCCAGTACTTC. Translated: CASSRGQGETQYF. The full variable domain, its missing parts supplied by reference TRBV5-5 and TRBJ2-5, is DAGVTQSPTHLIKTRGQQVTLRCSPISGHKSVSWYQQVLGQGPQFIFQYYEKEERGRGNFPDRFSARQFPNYSSELNVNALLLGDSALYLCASSRGQGETQYFGPGTRLLVL.